The entry below describes one T cell receptor beta chain. Which antigen it targets is not known. Nothing much larger sits one base from this clone, and base qualities are not available. The source of the sample is a study of control samples from healthy donors and cancer patients (dated by TCRdb to the early 2020s). CDR1 MDHEN and CDR2 SYDVKM were looked up in the germline V gene. V is clipped by 7 bases and J by 3 bases, and the sequence between their germline boundaries is 16 bases long. From cysteine to phenylalanine, the CDR3 is 14 amino acids long. Only the CDR3 region is kept as DNA, spanning 42 bases read in frame from base 1. Library method: the immunoSEQ multiplex PCR assay. TCRdb limited this immuneACCESS table to in-frame rearrangements with V and J called. A share of clones is missing; checked studies link under half to unresolved V genes, and the rest is unexplained. This sample comprises tens of thousands of clones, less than 90% of them detected only once. The ten top clones hold 4% of the sample.

The sequenced material came from blood. This chain joins TRBV28 to TRBJ2-7; the D match is possibly TRBD1 or TRBD2, with 5 bases aligned in each. This TCR derives from a woman between 50 and 59 years old in good health. The CDR3 sequence is CASKRTGTVYEQYF. Here is the DNA: TGTGCCAGCAAGAGGACTGGGACGGTCTACGAGCAGTACTTC.